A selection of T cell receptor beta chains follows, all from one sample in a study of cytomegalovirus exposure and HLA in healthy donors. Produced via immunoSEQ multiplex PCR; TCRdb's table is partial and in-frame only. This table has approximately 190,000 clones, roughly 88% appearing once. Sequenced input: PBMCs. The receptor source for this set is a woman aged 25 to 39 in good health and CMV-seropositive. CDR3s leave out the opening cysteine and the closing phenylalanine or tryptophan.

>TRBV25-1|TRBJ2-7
ASSEVAGVLPTYEQY
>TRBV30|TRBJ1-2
AWTGSGEGYT
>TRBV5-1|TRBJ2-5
ASSLTSGAQETQY
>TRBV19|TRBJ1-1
ARIPAGQTNTEAF
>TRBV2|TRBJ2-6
ASNLRSGANVLT
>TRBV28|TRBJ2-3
ASSTFPDTQY
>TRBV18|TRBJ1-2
ASSLQQGWDGYT
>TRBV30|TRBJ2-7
AWIPFPRTGDKRNGYEQY
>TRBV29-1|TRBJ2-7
SVSDRPSSYEQY
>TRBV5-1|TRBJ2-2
ASSLQGATGELF
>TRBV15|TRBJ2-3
ATRQAGVSTDTQY
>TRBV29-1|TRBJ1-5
SVRAGDQPQH
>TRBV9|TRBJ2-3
ASSVETSGGQTSTDTQY
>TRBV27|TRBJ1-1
ASSFTGGGGTEAF
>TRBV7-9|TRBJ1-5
ASSQTGTGNQPQH
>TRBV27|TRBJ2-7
ASSLRKCYPSLSYEQY
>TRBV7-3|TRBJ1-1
ASSSGGNTEAF
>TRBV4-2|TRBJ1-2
ASSQTLPGQANYGYT
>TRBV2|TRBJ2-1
ASSEADTEQF
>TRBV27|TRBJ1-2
ASSLAPGTDYGYT
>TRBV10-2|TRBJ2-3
ASSPGLESTDTQY
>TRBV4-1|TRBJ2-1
ASSQGSLNEQF
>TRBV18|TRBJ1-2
ASSPNLGTGAAGYT
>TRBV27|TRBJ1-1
ASSLSRLTEAF
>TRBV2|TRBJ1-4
ASSVTGGAYEKLF
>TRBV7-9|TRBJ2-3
ASHGRESRTDTQY
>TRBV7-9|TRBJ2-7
ASSSDITYEQY
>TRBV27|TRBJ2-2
ASSFYAGELF
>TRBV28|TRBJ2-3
ASSLPGLAGGDTQY
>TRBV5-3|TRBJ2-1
AQRGEYNEQF
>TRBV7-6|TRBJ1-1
ASSLWDGTGNTEAF
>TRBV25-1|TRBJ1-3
ASSDRVADLSGNTIY
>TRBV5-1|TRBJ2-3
ASSFGDTQY
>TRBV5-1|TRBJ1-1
ASSAVTNTEAF
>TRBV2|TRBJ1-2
ASTRDSLGGYT
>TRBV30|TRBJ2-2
AWSYGTGRWEYFSGELF
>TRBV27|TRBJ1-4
ASPGTGESEKLF
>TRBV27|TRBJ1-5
ASSQGRNQPQH
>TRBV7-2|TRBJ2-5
ASSPAGTSGETQY
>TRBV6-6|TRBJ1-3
ASSYREISGNTIY
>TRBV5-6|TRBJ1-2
ASSRDSFYGYT
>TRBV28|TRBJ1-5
ASSLSQRGPQH
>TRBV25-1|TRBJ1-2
ASSDSGQPVDGYT
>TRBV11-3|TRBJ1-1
ASGRGKGQAF
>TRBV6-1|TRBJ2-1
ASKSWTGVNEQF
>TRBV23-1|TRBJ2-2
ASSQSDREAGELF